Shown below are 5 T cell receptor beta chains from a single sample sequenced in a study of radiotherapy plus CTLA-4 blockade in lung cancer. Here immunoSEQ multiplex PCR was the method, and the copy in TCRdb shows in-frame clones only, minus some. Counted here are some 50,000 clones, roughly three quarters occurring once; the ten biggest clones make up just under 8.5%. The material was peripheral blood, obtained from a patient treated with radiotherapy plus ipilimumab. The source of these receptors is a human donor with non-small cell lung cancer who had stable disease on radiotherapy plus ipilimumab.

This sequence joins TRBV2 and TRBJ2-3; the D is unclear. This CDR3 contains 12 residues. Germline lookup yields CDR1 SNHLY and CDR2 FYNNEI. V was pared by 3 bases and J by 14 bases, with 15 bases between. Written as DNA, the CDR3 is TGTGCCAGCAGTGATTTTTCTGAACGTCTGTATTTT. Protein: CASSDFSERLYF.

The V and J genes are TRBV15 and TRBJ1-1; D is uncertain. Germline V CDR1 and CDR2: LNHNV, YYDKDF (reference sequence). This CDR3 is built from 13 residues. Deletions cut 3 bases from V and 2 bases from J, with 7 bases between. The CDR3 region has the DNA TGTGCCACCAGCAGGCGGGAAAACACTGAAGCTTTCTTT. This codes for CATSRRENTEAFF.

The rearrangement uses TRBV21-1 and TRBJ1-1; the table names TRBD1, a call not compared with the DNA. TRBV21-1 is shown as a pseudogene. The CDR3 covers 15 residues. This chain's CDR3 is CASSKEFPGKAEAFF. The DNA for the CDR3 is TGTGCCAGCAGCAAAGAGTTCCCAGGGAAGGCTGAAGCTTTCTTT.

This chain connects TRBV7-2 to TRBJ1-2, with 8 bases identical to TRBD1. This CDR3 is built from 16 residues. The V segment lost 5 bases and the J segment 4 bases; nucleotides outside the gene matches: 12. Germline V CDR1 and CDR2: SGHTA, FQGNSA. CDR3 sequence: CASSTGQGRSPYGYTF. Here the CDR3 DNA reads TGTGCCAGCAGCACCGGACAGGGACGTTCCCCCTATGGCTACACCTTC.

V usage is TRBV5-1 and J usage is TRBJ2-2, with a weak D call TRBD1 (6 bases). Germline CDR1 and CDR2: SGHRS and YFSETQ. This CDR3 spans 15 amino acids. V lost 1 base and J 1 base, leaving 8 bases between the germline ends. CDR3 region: CASSLTGRNTGELFF. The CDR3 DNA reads TGCGCCAGCAGCTTGACAGGGCGGAACACCGGGGAGCTGTTTTTT.